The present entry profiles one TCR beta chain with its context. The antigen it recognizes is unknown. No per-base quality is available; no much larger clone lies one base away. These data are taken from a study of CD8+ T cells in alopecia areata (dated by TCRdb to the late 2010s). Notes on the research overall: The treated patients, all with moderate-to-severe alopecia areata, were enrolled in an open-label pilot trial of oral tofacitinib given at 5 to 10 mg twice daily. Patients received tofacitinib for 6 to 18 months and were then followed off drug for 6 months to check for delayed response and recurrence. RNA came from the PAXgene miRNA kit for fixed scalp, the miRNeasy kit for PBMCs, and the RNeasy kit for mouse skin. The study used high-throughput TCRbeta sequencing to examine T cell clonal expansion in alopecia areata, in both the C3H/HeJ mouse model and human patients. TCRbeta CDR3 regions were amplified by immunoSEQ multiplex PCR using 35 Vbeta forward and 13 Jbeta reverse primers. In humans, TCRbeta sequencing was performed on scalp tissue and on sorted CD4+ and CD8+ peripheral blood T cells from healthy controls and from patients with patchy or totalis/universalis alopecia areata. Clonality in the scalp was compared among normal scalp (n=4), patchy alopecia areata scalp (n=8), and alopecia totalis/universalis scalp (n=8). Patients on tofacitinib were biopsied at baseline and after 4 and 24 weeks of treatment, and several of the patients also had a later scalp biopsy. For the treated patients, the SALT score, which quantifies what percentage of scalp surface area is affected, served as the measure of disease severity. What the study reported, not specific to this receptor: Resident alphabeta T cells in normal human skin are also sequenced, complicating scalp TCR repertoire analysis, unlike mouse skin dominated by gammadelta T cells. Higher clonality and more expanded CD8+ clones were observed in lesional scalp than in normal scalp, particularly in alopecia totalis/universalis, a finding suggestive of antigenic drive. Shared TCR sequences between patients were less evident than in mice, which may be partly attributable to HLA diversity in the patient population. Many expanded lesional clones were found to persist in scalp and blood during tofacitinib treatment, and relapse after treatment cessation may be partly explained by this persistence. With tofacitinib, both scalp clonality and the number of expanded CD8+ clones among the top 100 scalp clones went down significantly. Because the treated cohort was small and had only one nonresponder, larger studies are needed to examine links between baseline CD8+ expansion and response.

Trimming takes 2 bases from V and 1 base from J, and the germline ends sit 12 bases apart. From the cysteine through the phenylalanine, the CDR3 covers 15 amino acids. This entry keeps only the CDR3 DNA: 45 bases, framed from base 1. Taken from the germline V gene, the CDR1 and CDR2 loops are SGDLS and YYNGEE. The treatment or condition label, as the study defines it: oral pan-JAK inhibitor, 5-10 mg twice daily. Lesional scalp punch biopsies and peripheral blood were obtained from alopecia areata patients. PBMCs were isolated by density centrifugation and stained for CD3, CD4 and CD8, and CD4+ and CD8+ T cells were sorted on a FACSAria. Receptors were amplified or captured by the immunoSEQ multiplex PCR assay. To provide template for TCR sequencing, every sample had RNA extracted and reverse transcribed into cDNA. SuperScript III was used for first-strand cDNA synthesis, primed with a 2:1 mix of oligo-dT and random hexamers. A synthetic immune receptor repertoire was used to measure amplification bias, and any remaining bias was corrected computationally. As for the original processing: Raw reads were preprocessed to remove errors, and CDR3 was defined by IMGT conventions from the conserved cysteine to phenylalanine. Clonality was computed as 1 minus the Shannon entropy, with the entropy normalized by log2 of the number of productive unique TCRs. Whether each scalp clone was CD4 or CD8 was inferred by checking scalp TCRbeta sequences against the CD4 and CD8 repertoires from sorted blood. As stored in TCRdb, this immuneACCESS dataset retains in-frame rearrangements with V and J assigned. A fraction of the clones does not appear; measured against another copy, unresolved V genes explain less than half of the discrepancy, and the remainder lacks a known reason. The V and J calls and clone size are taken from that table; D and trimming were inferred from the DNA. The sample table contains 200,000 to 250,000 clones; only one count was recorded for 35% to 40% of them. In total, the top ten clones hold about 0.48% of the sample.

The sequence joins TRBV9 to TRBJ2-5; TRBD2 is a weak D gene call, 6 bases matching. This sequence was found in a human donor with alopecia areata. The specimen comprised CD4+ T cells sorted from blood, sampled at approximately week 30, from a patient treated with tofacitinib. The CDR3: CASSVSGATQETQYF. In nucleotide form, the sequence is TGTGCCAGCAGCGTGTCGGGAGCTACCCAAGAGACCCAGTACTTC.